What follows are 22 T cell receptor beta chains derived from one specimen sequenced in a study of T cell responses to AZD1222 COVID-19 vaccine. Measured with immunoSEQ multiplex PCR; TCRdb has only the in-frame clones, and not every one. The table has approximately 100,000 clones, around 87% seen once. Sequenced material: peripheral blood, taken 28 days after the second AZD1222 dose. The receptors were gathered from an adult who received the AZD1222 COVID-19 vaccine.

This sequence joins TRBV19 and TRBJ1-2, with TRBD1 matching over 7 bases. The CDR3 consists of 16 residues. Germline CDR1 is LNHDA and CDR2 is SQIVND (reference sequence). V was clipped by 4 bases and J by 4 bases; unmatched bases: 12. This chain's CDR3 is CASSTYIRDRGYGYTF. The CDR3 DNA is TGTGCCAGTAGTACCTACATCCGGGACAGAGGCTATGGCTACACCTTC.

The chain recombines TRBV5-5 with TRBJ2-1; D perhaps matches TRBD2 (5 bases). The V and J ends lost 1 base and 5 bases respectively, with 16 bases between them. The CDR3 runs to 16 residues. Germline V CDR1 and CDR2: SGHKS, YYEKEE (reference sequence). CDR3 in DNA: TGTGCCAGCAGCTTGTCCGAAAGAGGGATCGACAATGAGCAGTTCTTC. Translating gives CASSLSERGIDNEQFF.

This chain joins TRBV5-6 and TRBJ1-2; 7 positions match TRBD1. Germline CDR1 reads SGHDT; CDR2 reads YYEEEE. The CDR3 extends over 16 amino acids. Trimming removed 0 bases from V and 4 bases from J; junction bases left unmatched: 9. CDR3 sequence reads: CASSLEDRWEGYGYTF. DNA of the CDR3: TGTGCCAGCAGCTTGGAGGACAGGTGGGAGGGCTATGGCTACACCTTC.

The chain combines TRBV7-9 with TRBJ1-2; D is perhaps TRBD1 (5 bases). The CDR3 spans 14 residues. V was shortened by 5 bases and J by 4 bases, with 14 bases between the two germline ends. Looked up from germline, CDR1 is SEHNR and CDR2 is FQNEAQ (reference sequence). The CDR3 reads CASSLQAPSYGYTF. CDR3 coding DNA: TGTGCCAGCAGCCTACAGGCCCCCAGCTATGGCTACACCTTC.

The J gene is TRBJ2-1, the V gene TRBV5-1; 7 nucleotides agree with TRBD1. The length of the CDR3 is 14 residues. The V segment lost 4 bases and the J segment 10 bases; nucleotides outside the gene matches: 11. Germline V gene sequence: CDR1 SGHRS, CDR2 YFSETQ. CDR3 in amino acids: CASSLTTGPGEQFF. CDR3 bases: TGCGCCAGCAGCCTAACGACAGGGCCGGGGGAGCAGTTCTTC.

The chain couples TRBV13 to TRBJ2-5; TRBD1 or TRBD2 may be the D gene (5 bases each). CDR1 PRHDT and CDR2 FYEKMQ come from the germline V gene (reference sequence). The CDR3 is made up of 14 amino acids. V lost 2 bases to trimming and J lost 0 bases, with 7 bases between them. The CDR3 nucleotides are TGTGCCAGCAGCTTACGAGGGGACCAAGAGACCCAGTACTTC. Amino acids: CASSLRGDQETQYF.

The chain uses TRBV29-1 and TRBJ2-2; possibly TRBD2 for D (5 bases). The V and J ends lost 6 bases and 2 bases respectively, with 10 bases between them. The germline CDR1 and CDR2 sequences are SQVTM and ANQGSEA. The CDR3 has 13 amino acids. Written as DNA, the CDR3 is TGCAGCGTCGGACTCAAAAACACCGGGGAGCTGTTTTTT. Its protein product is CSVGLKNTGELFF.

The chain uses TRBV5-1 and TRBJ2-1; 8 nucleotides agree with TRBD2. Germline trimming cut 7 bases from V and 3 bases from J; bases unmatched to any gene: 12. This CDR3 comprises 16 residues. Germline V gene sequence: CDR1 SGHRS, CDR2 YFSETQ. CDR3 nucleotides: TGCGCCAGCCGGTCGAATTTCGCGGGAGGCTACAATGAGCAGTTCTTC. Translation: CASRSNFAGGYNEQFF.

The CDR3, as DNA: TGTGCCAGCAGCTCCCGGGACACTCAAGAGACCCAGTACTTC. It yields the protein CASSSRDTQETQYF. The chain is built from TRBV5-6 and TRBJ2-5; weak D call: TRBD1 (6 bases). Trimming removed 3 bases from V and 2 bases from J, with 11 bases in between. This CDR3 is built from 14 residues. CDR1 SGHDT and CDR2 YYEEEE come from the germline V gene. Filled out from reference TRBV5-6 and TRBJ2-5, the complete variable domain reads DAGVTQSPTHLIKTRGQQVTLRCSPKSGHDTVSWYQQALGQGPQFIFQYYEEEERQRGNFPDRFSGHQFPNYSSELNVNALLLGDSALYLCASSSRDTQETQYFGPGTRLLVL.

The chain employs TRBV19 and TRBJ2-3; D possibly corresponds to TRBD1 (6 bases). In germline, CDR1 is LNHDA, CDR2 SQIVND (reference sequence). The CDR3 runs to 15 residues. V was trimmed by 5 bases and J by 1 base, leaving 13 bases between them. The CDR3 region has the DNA TGTGCCAGTAGTCCTAGGAGACAGGGCACAGATACGCAGTATTTT. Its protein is CASSPRRQGTDTQYF.

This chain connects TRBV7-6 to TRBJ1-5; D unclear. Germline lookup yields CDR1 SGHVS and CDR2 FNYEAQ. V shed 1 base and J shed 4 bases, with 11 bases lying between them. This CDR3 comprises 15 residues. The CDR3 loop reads CASSLGAVSNQPQHF. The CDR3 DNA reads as TGTGCCAGCAGCTTAGGAGCAGTTAGTAATCAGCCCCAGCATTTT.

In DNA, the CDR3 is TGTGCCAGTAGTCCCCTGGGACAGGTTTACGCTTTCTTT. Its protein product is CASSPLGQVYAFF. V usage is TRBV19 and J usage is TRBJ1-1; 8 bases fit TRBD1. V shed 5 bases and J 11 bases; nucleotides not matched to a gene: 10. The CDR3 has 13 amino acids. Per the germline V gene, CDR1 is LNHDA and CDR2 is SQIVND (reference sequence).

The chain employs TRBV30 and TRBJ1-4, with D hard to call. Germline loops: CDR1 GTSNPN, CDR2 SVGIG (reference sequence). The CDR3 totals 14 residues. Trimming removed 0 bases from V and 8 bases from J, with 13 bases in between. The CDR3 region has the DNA TGTGCCTGGAGTGTACCCGGGGTCGGGGAAAAACTGTTTTTT. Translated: CAWSVPGVGEKLFF.

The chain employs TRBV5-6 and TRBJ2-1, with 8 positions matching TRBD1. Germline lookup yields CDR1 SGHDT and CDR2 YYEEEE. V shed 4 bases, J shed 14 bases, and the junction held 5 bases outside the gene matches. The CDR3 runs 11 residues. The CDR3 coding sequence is TGTGCCAGCAGCCAGCCGGGACAGGAGTTCTTC. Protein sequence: CASSQPGQEFF. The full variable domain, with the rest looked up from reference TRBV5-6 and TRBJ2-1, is DAGVTQSPTHLIKTRGQQVTLRCSPKSGHDTVSWYQQALGQGPQFIFQYYEEEERQRGNFPDRFSGHQFPNYSSELNVNALLLGDSALYLCASSQPGQEFFGPGTRLTVL.

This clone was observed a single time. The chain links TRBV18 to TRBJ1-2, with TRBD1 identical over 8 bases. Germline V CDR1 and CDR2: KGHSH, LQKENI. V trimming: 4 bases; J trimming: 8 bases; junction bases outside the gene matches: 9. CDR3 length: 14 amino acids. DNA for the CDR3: TGTGCCAGCTCACTCGAACAACAGGGGGACGGCTACACCTTC. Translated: CASSLEQQGDGYTF.

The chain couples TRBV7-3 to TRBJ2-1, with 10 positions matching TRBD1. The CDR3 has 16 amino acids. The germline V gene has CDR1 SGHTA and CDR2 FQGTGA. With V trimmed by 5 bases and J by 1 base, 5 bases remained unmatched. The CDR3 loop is CASSPGTGVSYNEQFF. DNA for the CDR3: TGTGCCAGCAGCCCCGGGACAGGGGTGTCCTACAATGAGCAGTTCTTC. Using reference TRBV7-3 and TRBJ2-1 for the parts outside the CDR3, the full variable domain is GAGVSQTPSNKVTEKGKYVELRCDPISGHTALYWYRQSLGQGPEFLIYFQGTGAADDSGLPNDRFFAVRPEGSVSTLKIQRTERGDSAVYLCASSPGTGVSYNEQFFGPGTRLTVL.

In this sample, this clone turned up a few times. Here the CDR3 reads CASSLQGGAYEKLFF. In DNA, the CDR3 is TGTGCCAGCAGCCTCCAGGGGGGCGCGTATGAAAAACTGTTTTTT. The gene calls are TRBV6-2 or TRBV6-3 and TRBJ1-4, with 7 bases lining up with TRBD1. The CDR3 runs 15 residues. V trimming: 6 bases; J trimming: 6 bases; junction bases outside the gene matches: 10. Germline CDR1 reads MNHEY; CDR2 reads SVGEGT.

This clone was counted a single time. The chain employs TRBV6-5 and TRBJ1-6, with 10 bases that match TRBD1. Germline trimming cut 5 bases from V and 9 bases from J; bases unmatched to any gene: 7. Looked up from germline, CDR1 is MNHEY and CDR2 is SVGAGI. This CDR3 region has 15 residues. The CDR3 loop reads CASSIGDRGVSPLHF. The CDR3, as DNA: TGTGCCAGCAGTATCGGGGACAGGGGAGTTTCACCCCTCCACTTT.

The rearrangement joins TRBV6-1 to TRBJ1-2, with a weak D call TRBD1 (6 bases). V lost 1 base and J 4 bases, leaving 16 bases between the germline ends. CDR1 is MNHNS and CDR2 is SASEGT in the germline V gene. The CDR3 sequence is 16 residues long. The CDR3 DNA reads TGTGCCAGCAGTGAAGTGTCGCCGGGCAGGGGCTATGGCTACACCTTC. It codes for CASSEVSPGRGYGYTF.

CDR3: CASSFETALDEQFF. DNA for the CDR3: TGTGCCAGCAGCTTTGAAACAGCCTTAGATGAGCAGTTCTTC. The chain combines TRBV11-2 with TRBJ2-1; D not certain. Trimming cost V 3 bases and J 8 bases, with 14 bases left between them. Germline CDR1 SGHAT, CDR2 FQNNGV. This CDR3 spans 14 amino acids.

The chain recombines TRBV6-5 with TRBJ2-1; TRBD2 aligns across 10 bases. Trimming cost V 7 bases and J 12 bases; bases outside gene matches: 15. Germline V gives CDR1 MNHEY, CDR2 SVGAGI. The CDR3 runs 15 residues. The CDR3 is CASTNQRGGGLRQFF. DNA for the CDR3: TGTGCCAGCACAAATCAGCGGGGGGGCGGATTGAGGCAGTTCTTC.

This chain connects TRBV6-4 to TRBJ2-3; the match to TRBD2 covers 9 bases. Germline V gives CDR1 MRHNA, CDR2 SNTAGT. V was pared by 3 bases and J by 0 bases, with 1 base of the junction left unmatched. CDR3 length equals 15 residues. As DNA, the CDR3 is TGTGCCAGCAGTGAAGGACTAGCGAGCACAGATACGCAGTATTTT. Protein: CASSEGLASTDTQYF.